The 7 T cell receptor beta chains given below trace back to one sample, sequenced in a study of T-cell reconstitution after alpha-beta-depleted transplantation in children. Unique molecular identifiers tagged the TCRbeta library. TCRdb called the PCR reads again in MiXCR, with one record for every CDR3 protein. The sample lists hundreds of thousands of distinct CDR3 sequences, about 8.4% occurring once. The specimen comprised PBMCs, mostly from graft donor cells, sampled 360 days after TCRalphabeta/CD19-depleted stem cell transplant. These receptors all stem from a male patient aged 2-15 years who had a stem cell transplant for acute myeloid leukemia, so the T cells may come from the graft donor.

This clonotype has only a few counts. The J gene is TRBJ2-3, the V gene TRBV11-2; 13 nucleotides match TRBD2. The germline CDR1 and CDR2 sequences are SGHAT and FQNNGV. The CDR3 is 18 residues long. With V trimmed by 4 bases and J by 8 bases, 15 bases remained unmatched. CDR3 sequence reads: CASSYPPPRTSGRITQYF. Written as DNA, the CDR3 is TGTGCCAGCAGCTACCCACCTCCGCGGACTAGCGGGAGAATTACGCAGTATTTT.

This chain joins TRBV29-1 and TRBJ1-6; 7 bases match TRBD1. The length of the CDR3 is 13 residues. With V trimmed by 6 bases and J by 7 bases, 6 bases remained unmatched. Germline V gene lookup returns CDR1 SQVTM and CDR2 ANQGSEA. CDR3 sequence: CSVRDSANSPLHF. CDR3 DNA: TGCAGCGTACGGGACAGCGCAAATTCACCCCTCCACTTT.

This clonotype was picked up a small number of times. The rearrangement uses TRBV7-2 and TRBJ2-1; D ambiguous. The CDR3 sequence is 14 residues long. CDR1 SGHTA and CDR2 FQGNSA come from the germline V gene. Trimming left V 0 bases short and J 6 bases short, with 9 bases between. CDR3 coding DNA: TGTGCCAGCAGCTTAGCAGGGATTAGCAATGAGCAGTTCTTC. Protein product: CASSLAGISNEQFF.

This clonotype showed up many times. V usage is TRBV7-2 and J usage is TRBJ2-1; possibly TRBD2 for D (6 bases). This CDR3 contains 16 residues. V shed 5 bases and J shed 0 bases, with 14 bases lying between them. Germline lookup yields CDR1 SGHTA and CDR2 FQGNSA. The CDR3 DNA reads TGTGCCAGCAGCCCCCGGACTATGAGCTCCTACAATGAGCAGTTCTTC. Amino acids: CASSPRTMSSYNEQFF.

This clonotype was observed at least ten times. J is TRBJ2-7 and V is TRBV9, with D maybe TRBD1 (6 bases). In germline, CDR1 is SGDLS, CDR2 YYNGEE. The CDR3 is 15 residues long. Trimming took 0 bases from V and 6 from J, leaving 16 bases between them. Here the CDR3 reads CASSVGLGARGEQYF. The CDR3 DNA reads TGTGCCAGCAGCGTAGGATTGGGGGCCCGAGGCGAGCAGTACTTC.

This clonotype was seen only a few times. J is TRBJ2-3 and V is TRBV12-3 or TRBV12-4, with TRBD2 identical over 9 bases. The J segment lost 3 bases and the V segment lost 6 bases, leaving 7 bases of the junction unmatched. CDR3 length: 15 amino acids. The CDR3 DNA follows: TGTGCCAGCAGCCGGGCGGGAGGGCCGACAGATACGCAGTATTTT. It is translated as CASSRAGGPTDTQYF.

Points on this clonotype: A much larger clone differs from this one at a single base, so this may be a read error. The chain recombines TRBV20-1 with TRBJ2-5; no clear D gene. The CDR3 runs to 13 residues. The V gene's germline CDR1 is DFQATT and CDR2 SNEGSKA (reference sequence). Written as DNA, the CDR3 is TGCACTGCTACGAGGACGCTTAAAGAGACCCAGTACTTC. Translating gives CTATRTLKETQYF.